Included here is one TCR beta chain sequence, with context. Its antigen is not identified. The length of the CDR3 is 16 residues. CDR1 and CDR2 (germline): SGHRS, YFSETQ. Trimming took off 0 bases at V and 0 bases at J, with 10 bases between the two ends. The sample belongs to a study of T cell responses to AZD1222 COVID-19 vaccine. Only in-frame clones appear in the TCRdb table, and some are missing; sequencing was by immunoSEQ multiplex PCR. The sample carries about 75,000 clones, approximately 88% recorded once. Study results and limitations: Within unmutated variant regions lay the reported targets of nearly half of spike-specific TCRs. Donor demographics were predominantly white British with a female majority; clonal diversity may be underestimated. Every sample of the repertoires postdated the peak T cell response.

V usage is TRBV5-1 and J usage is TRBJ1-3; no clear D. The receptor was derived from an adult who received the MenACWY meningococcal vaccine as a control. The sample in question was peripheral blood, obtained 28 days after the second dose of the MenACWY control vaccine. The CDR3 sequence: CASSLATASSGNTIYF. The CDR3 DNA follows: TGCGCCAGCAGCTTGGCGACGGCCAGCTCTGGAAACACCATATATTTT.